The 5 T cell receptor beta chains below come from one sample, sequenced in a study of T-cell reconstitution after alpha-beta-depleted transplantation in children. Unique molecular identifiers were used to barcode this TCRbeta library. TCRdb re-called the PCR reads with MiXCR, one entry per CDR3 protein. The repertoire consists of over 150,000 distinct CDR3 sequences, with 6.3% occurring once and the leading ten covering roughly 4.5%. The source was PBMCs, collected before TCRalphabeta/CD19-depleted stem cell transplant. All receptors come from a girl younger than two with combined immunodeficiency, due to receive a stem cell transplant.

At least ten counts were recorded for this clonotype. The chain's CDR3 is CASRRDRPSTEKLFF. In DNA, the CDR3 is TGCGCCAGCAGACGCGACAGGCCTTCGACCGAAAAACTGTTTTTT. V is TRBV5-1 and J is TRBJ1-4; D possibly corresponds to TRBD1 (6 bases). Per germline, CDR1 SGHRS and CDR2 YFSETQ. This CDR3 is 15 amino acids long. Trimming removed 5 bases at V and 8 bases at J, with 19 bases between.

This clonotype was seen repeatedly, ten times or more. CDR3 region: CASSWGGTHTDTQYF. In DNA, the CDR3 is TGTGCCAGCAGTTGGGGGGGAACTCACACAGATACGCAGTATTTT. This chain uses TRBV6-5 with TRBJ2-3; 7 bases line up with TRBD2. CDR1 MNHEY and CDR2 SVGAGI come from the germline V gene. Trimming cost V 4 bases and J 2 bases; bases outside gene matches: 6. This CDR3 contains 15 residues.

In this sample, this clonotype turned up many times. The chain carries TRBV5-4 and TRBJ2-5; D gene unclear. CDR3 length equals 15 residues. V was cut by 1 base and J by 5 bases, with 15 bases left in between. Germline V CDR1 and CDR2: SGHNT, YYREEE (reference sequence). CDR3 protein: CASSLTGPSGETQYF. The CDR3 DNA is TGTGCCAGCAGCTTGACCGGGCCCTCCGGGGAGACCCAGTACTTC.

The chain has TRBV19 and TRBJ2-1; 11 bases match TRBD2. V lost 6 bases and J lost 1; bases outside the gene matches: 8. The germline gives CDR1 LNHDA, CDR2 SQIVND (reference sequence). The CDR3 length is 17 residues. In DNA, the CDR3 is TGTGCCAGTAGCCTGACTAGCGGGAACCCTTCCTACAATGAGCAGTTCTTC. It specifies CASSLTSGNPSYNEQFF.

In its sample, this clonotype was seen many times. The genes are TRBV20-1 and TRBJ2-1; no definite D call. The CDR3 length is 17 residues. In germline, CDR1 is DFQATT, CDR2 SNEGSKA (reference sequence). V was clipped by 0 bases and J by 3 bases, with 18 bases between them. This CDR3 reads CSARDPERVAFYNEQFF. The CDR3 nucleotides are TGCAGTGCTAGAGATCCTGAAAGGGTAGCTTTCTACAATGAGCAGTTCTTC.